These 26 T cell receptor beta chains share one sample of origin, sequenced in a study of T cells in Graves' hyperthyroidism and ophthalmopathy. There were TCR beta CDR3 regions amplified from RNA transcripts. HTBI primers were employed in a first-round RT-PCR of the TCR CDR3. From the multiplex PCR reads, TCRdb called clonotypes with MiXCR, one entry per CDR3 protein. The sample shows under 300,000 distinct CDR3 sequences, 20% to 25% of them seen only once. Sequencing was done on a sample of blood. The receptor source for this set is a man between 40 and 49 years old with Graves' hyperthyroidism that later progressed to Graves' ophthalmopathy.

This clonotype was seen repeatedly, ten times or more. J is TRBJ1-5 and V is TRBV12-3 or TRBV12-4; D call uncertain. The CDR3 is 13 residues long. Trimming pared 5 bases from V and 2 bases from J, leaving 7 bases between. CDR3 region: CASSPYGNQPQHF. CDR3 coding DNA: TGTGCCAGCAGTCCGTATGGCAATCAGCCCCAGCATTTT.

This clonotype was seen at least ten times. CDR3 amino acids: CASSEADPGNSPLHF. The CDR3 DNA reads TGTGCCAGCAGTGAAGCGGACCCAGGGAATTCACCCCTCCACTTT. V gene TRBV6-1 combines with J gene TRBJ1-6, with TRBD1 as a possible D gene (5 bases). V was pared by 0 bases and J by 7 bases, with 10 bases between. CDR1 and CDR2 from the germline V gene are MNHNS and SASEGT. The CDR3 is 15 amino acids.

This clonotype was recorded many times. The V gene is TRBV7-9, the J gene TRBJ2-7; no clear D gene. The ends were cut back, 1 base at V and 6 bases at J, with 13 bases in the middle. The CDR3 has 14 residues. Per the germline V gene, CDR1 is SEHNR and CDR2 is FQNEAQ (reference sequence). The CDR3 protein is CASSLETSWGEQYF. The CDR3 DNA reads TGTGCCAGCAGCTTAGAAACCTCCTGGGGCGAGCAGTACTTC.

This chain uses TRBV6-5 with TRBJ1-1; no definite D call. CDR3 size: 14 residues. Germline CDR1 reads MNHEY; CDR2 reads SVGAGI. V was trimmed by 4 bases and J by 1 base, leaving 10 bases between them. CDR3 in amino acids: CASSSTTTNTEAFF. For the CDR3, the DNA is TGTGCCAGCAGTTCGACAACAACGAACACTGAAGCTTTCTTT.

The chain carries TRBV6-5 and TRBJ2-7, with TRBD1 identical over 7 bases. V lost 1 base, J lost 1 base, and 10 bases stayed unmatched. Per the germline V gene, CDR1 is MNHEY and CDR2 is SVGAGI. CDR3 length: 17 residues. CDR3 bases: TGTGCCAGCAGTTACTACTCAGGGACAGCGAGATCCTACGAGCAGTACTTC. Translation gives CASSYYSGTARSYEQYF.

This clonotype was seen at least ten times. The chain has TRBV27 and TRBJ2-7; tentatively, D is TRBD1 (6 bases). The germline CDR1 and CDR2 sequences are MNHEY and SMNVEV (reference sequence). Trimming removed 6 bases at V and 2 bases at J, with 14 bases between. The CDR3 sequence is 14 residues long. The CDR3 DNA follows: TGTGCCAGCAGCACCCGACAGGCCCCCTACGAGCAGTACTTC. It encodes CASSTRQAPYEQYF.

This clonotype was seen repeatedly, ten times or more. The V call is TRBV20-1, the J call TRBJ2-5; D possibly corresponds to TRBD1 (6 bases). CDR1 is DFQATT and CDR2 is SNEGSKA in the germline V gene (reference sequence). The CDR3 extends over 16 amino acids. V dropped 0 bases and J dropped 1 base, with 15 bases sitting between them. CDR3 in amino acids: CSARDSTGRTQETQYF. The CDR3 bases are TGCAGTGCTAGAGACAGTACAGGGCGAACCCAAGAGACCCAGTACTTC.

In its sample, this clonotype was seen many times. This chain joins TRBV20-1 and TRBJ1-2; D call uncertain. This CDR3 has 11 residues. Per the germline V gene, CDR1 is DFQATT and CDR2 is SNEGSKA (reference sequence). The ends were cut back, 5 bases at V and 8 bases at J, with 12 bases in the middle. The CDR3: CSAPAAGGYTF. The CDR3 DNA is TGCAGTGCTCCTGCCGCTGGCGGCTACACCTTC.

This clonotype appeared once. The chain links TRBV11-2 to TRBJ1-2; TRBD1 aligns across 7 bases. CDR3 length: 16 amino acids. Germline V lookup: CDR1 SGHAT, CDR2 FQNNGV. Trimming took 7 bases from V and 7 from J; bases not matched to a gene: 18. The CDR3 bases are TGTGCCAGCACCCTCACGACAGGGTTGATAGGAGCTGGCTACACCTTC. This gives the protein CASTLTTGLIGAGYTF.

This clonotype has ten or more counts. The chain employs TRBV20-1 and TRBJ1-2; TRBD1 matches 8 bases. From germline, CDR1 is DFQATT and CDR2 SNEGSKA (reference sequence). With V trimmed by 5 bases and J by 6 bases, 5 bases remained unmatched. The CDR3 loop spans 12 amino acids. The chain's CDR3 is CSAVRGRNGYTF. CDR3 coding DNA: TGCAGTGCTGTCAGGGGGCGGAATGGCTACACCTTC.

This clonotype was counted many times. This chain joins TRBV9 and TRBJ2-2, with 9 positions matching TRBD2. The CDR3 is 17 amino acids. V was clipped by 3 bases and J by 6 bases; unmatched bases: 12. The germline CDR1 and CDR2 sequences are SGDLS and YYNGEE. CDR3: CASSASISGSFAGELFF. In DNA, the CDR3 is TGTGCCAGCAGCGCCTCAATTAGCGGGAGTTTCGCCGGGGAGCTGTTTTTT.

This clonotype appeared many times. The gene calls are TRBV2 and TRBJ2-5; tentative D call: TRBD1 (5 bases). The CDR3 is 13 amino acids. The V gene lost 8 bases and the J gene lost 1 base, with 11 bases spanning the gap. CDR1 and CDR2 from the germline V gene are SNHLY and FYNNEI. The CDR3 region is CASSTQGQETQYF. The CDR3 DNA follows: TGTGCCAGCTCGACTCAGGGCCAAGAGACCCAGTACTTC.

This clonotype was observed many times. V and J are TRBV28 and TRBJ2-5, with TRBD1 identical over 9 bases. The CDR3 runs 15 residues. The junction had 7 bases not matched to a gene; V was cut back by 4 bases and J by 4 bases. CDR1 and CDR2 from the germline V gene are MDHEN and SYDVKM. CDR3 bases: TGTGCCAGCAGTTCCGGGGGACAGGGTGGAGAGACCCAGTACTTC. Encoded protein: CASSSGGQGGETQYF.

This clonotype was seen ten or more times. The chain links TRBV4-2 to TRBJ1-5; D uncertain. Trimming stripped 3 bases from V and 8 bases from J, with 11 bases between. The V gene's germline CDR1 is LGHNA and CDR2 YNFKEQ. The CDR3 runs to 13 residues. The CDR3 loop is CASSQARLEPQHF. In nucleotides, the CDR3 is TGTGCCAGCAGCCAGGCTAGGTTGGAGCCCCAGCATTTT.

Ten or more counts support this clonotype. CDR3 amino acids: CASLLWAGGNQETQYF. The CDR3 bases are TGTGCCAGCCTCTTATGGGCGGGAGGGAACCAAGAGACCCAGTACTTC. V gene TRBV7-2 combines with J gene TRBJ2-5; the match to TRBD2 covers 9 bases. The V and J ends lost 8 bases and 0 bases, in that order; junction bases with no gene match: 10. Germline CDR1 and CDR2: SGHTA and FQGNSA. The CDR3 is made up of 16 amino acids.

This clonotype was seen at least ten times. The rearrangement joins TRBV6-5 to TRBJ2-2; the D gene is possibly TRBD2 (6 bases). This CDR3 contains 15 residues. V lost 8 bases and J lost 1, with 14 bases in between. Germline CDR1 is MNHEY and CDR2 is SVGAGI. CDR3 coding DNA: TGTGCCAGCTTCTCCGGGACTGAGAACACCGGGGAGCTGTTTTTT. Translated, it gives CASFSGTENTGELFF.

The chain combines TRBV20-1 with TRBJ1-1, with a possible D match to TRBD1 (5 bases). This CDR3 has 13 amino acids. The V and J ends lost 5 bases and 5 bases respectively, with 15 bases between them. The germline V gene encodes CDR1 DFQATT and CDR2 SNEGSKA (reference sequence). The CDR3 is CSAGTGVRTEAFF. The CDR3 DNA follows: TGCAGTGCTGGAACGGGGGTGAGGACTGAAGCTTTCTTT.

The sample holds many counts of this clonotype. The rearrangement links TRBV6-1 to TRBJ2-7; 7 bases agree with TRBD1. CDR1 and CDR2 (germline): MNHNS, SASEGT. This CDR3 has 14 amino acids. The V and J ends lost 7 bases and 0 bases, in that order; junction bases with no gene match: 6. CDR3 sequence reads: CASTTDRDSYEQYF. The CDR3 DNA follows: TGTGCCAGCACTACCGACAGGGACTCCTACGAGCAGTACTTC.

This clonotype was seen once. This sequence joins TRBV20-1 and TRBJ2-7; 8 nucleotides match TRBD2. Germline V lookup: CDR1 DFQATT, CDR2 SNEGSKA (reference sequence). The CDR3 sequence is 13 residues long. Trimming cost V 0 bases and J 3 bases; bases outside gene matches: 1. In DNA form, the CDR3 reads TGCAGTGCTAGAGAGGGACTAGTCTACGAGCAGTACTTC. Translated, it gives CSAREGLVYEQYF.

This clonotype was seen ten or more times. This sequence joins TRBV6-5 and TRBJ2-7, with a tentative D call TRBD1 (6 bases). CDR3 length equals 14 residues. Trimming pared 0 bases from V and 5 bases from J, leaving 11 bases between. Germline loops: CDR1 MNHEY, CDR2 SVGAGI. The DNA of the CDR3 is TGTGCCAGCAGTTACTCTGGCAGGGGAAACGAGCAGTACTTC. Translating it yields CASSYSGRGNEQYF.

This clonotype was recorded at least ten times. This chain uses TRBV4-1 with TRBJ2-7, with TRBD1 matching 7 bases. CDR3 length: 15 amino acids. Germline V lookup: CDR1 MGHRA, CDR2 YSYEKL. J lost 3 bases, V lost 5 bases, and 10 bases had no gene match. DNA of the CDR3: TGCGCCAGCAGCTATTTGACAGGGTGGGACTACGAGCAGTACTTC. Translating it yields CASSYLTGWDYEQYF.

This clonotype has ten or more counts. The chain combines TRBV12-3 or TRBV12-4 with TRBJ2-7; 7 bases align to TRBD2. The ends lost 6 bases at V and 3 bases at J; junction bases unmatched: 14. The CDR3 has 16 residues. The CDR3 here is CASSWQRTSAHYEQYF. For the CDR3, the DNA is TGTGCCAGCAGCTGGCAGAGGACTAGTGCACACTACGAGCAGTACTTC.

This clonotype has a count of ten or more. V usage is TRBV19 and J usage is TRBJ2-7, with 8 positions matching TRBD2. V lost 4 bases to trimming and J lost 2 bases; unmatched junction nucleotides: 13. Germline CDR1 is LNHDA and CDR2 is SQIVND (reference sequence). The CDR3 totals 17 residues. CDR3 sequence (DNA): TGTGCCAGTAGTAGAGGAGGGGTAGCGGGATACACCTACGAGCAGTACTTC. Translation: CASSRGGVAGYTYEQYF.

The V and J genes are TRBV7-8 and TRBJ2-7; TRBD1 agrees at 9 bases. This CDR3 region has 15 residues. After removal of 1 base from V and 2 bases from J, the junction contained 3 bases not matched to a gene. Germline loops: CDR1 SGHVS, CDR2 FQNEAQ. This CDR3 is CASSLGQGGTYEQYF. CDR3 DNA: TGTGCCAGCAGCTTAGGACAGGGGGGGACCTACGAGCAGTACTTC.

This clonotype was counted a few times. J is TRBJ1-6 and V is TRBV30; TRBD1 is a possible D gene (5 bases). Trimming pared 0 bases from V and 9 bases from J, leaving 18 bases between. CDR1 and CDR2 (germline): GTSNPN, SVGIG (reference sequence). The CDR3 runs 16 residues. The CDR3 DNA is TGTGCCTGGAGTGTAAAGAGGGGATTGGGGGGTTCACCCCTCCACTTT. This translates into CAWSVKRGLGGSPLHF. The variable domain in full, with the rest retrieved from reference TRBV30 and TRBJ1-6, is SQTIHQWPATLVQPVGSPLSLECTVEGTSNPNLYWYRQAAGRGLQLLFYSVGIGQISSEVPQNLSASRPQDRQFILSSKKLLLSDSGFYLCAWSVKRGLGGSPLHFGNGTRLTVT.

This clonotype was detected many times. The V call is TRBV12-3 or TRBV12-4, the J call TRBJ1-1; D not resolved. There are 12 residues in the CDR3. V lost 5 bases and J 5 bases, leaving 9 bases between the germline ends. In DNA form, the CDR3 reads TGTGCCAGCAGTCCCTCAATTACTGAAGCTTTCTTT. This codes for CASSPSITEAFF.